The TCR beta chain described here comes from a study of patients and donors after allogeneic stem cell transplantation. TCRdb reprocessed the RT-PCR reads with MiXCR, giving one entry per CDR3 protein. This table has about 230,000 distinct CDR3 sequences, roughly an eighth appearing once. CDR1 is SQVTM, CDR2 ANQGSEA, per germline. The CDR3 covers 14 residues. J gave up 2 bases and V 5 bases, and 5 bases lay outside the gene matches. Only a few counts were recorded for this clonotype. V usage is TRBV29-1 and J usage is TRBJ2-1; 8 positions match TRBD1. Sequenced sample: blood, either unsorted or a sorted T cell fraction (not recorded which). This receptor was obtained from a human donor who was either an allogeneic HSCT recipient or a stem cell or donor lymphocyte infusion donor (not recorded which). It is not recorded whose cells these are; they may come from a transplant donor. In nucleotides, the CDR3 is TGCAGCGTTAAACCGACAGGGGCCTACAATGAGCAGTTCTTC. Amino acids: CSVKPTGAYNEQFF.